What follows is one T cell receptor beta chain and its context. Antigen unknown. The data were taken from a study of shared clonotypes between healthy human individuals. The overall study: Participating donors consisted of a couple of women and a few men aged 18 to 49.

Study-wide findings and caveats: An anticipated effect of sequencing depth on clonotype sharing among donors was recognized. Only a few donors were included, so the genetic and exposure-history diversity represented was limited.

CDR1 and CDR2 (germline): SNHLY, FYNNEI. The length of the CDR3 is 12 residues. Trimming cost V 5 bases and J 7 bases, with 11 bases left between them. Authors' processing steps: ImmunoSEQ gave junction-only sequences without quality scores, so filtering differed. Sequencing used immunoSEQ multiplex PCR; TCRdb keeps in-frame clones, though not all of them. V, J and clone size were drawn from that table, and D and trimming were deduced from the DNA. The sample shows hundreds of thousands of clones, about 74% of them seen only once. Sequencing used PBMCs. The source of this sequence is a woman in her 40s in good health. Some clones in this sample may be carry-over from other donors' samples. The chain combines TRBV2 with TRBJ1-1, with D possibly matching TRBD1 (6 bases). The CDR3 nucleotides read TGTGCCAGCAGTACTCAGGGGCTTGAAGCTTTCTTT. Translation: CASSTQGLEAFF.